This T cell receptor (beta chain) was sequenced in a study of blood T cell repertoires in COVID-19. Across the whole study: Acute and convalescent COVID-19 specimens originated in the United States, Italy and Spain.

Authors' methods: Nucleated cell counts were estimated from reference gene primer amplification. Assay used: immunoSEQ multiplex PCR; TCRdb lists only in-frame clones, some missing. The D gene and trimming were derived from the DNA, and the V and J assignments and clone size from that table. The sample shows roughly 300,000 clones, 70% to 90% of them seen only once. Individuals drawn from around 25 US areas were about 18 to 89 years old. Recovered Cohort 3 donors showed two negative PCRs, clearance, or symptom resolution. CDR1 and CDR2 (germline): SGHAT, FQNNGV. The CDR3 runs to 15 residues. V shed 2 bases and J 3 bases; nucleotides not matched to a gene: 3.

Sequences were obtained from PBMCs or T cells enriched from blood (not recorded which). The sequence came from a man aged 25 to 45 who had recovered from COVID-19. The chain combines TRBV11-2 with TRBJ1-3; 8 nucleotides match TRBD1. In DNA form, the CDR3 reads TGTGCCAGCAGCTTATCCAGGGGGCATGGAAACACCATATATTTT. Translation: CASSLSRGHGNTIYF.